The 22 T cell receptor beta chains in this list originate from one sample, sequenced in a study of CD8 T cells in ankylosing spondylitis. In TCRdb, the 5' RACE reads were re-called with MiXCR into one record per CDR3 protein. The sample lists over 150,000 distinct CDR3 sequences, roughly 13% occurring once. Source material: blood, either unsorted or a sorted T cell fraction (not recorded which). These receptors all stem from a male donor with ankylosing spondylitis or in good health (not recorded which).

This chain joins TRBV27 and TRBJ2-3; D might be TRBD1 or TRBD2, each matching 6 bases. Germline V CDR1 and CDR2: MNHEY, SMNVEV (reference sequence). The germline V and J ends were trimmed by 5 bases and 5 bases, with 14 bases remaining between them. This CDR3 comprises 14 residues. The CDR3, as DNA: TGTGCCAGCAGTGGAATACGGGGGCAAGATACGCAGTATTTT. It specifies CASSGIRGQDTQYF.

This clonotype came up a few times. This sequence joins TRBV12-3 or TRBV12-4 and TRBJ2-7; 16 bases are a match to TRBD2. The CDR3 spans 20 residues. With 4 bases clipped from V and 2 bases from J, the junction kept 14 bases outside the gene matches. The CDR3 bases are TGTGCCAGCAGTTCAGGGACTAGCGGGAGGGCCGGGAGCATTCCCTACGAGCAGTACTTC. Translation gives CASSSGTSGRAGSIPYEQYF.

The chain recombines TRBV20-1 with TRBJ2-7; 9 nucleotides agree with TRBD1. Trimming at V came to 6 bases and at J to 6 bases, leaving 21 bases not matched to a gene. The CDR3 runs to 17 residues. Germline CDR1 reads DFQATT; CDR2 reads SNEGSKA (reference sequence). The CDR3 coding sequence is TGCAGTGCGTCTTACCTGGGACAGGGCGCGGCGGTTGGCGAGCAGTACTTC. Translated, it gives CSASYLGQGAAVGEQYF.

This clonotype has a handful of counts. CDR3 loop: CASSDGVQNTGELFF. The CDR3 DNA follows: TGTGCCAGCAGTGACGGGGTACAGAACACCGGGGAGCTGTTTTTT. The chain joins TRBV6-2 or TRBV6-3 to TRBJ2-2; possible D gene TRBD2, 5 bases. V lost 5 bases and J 1 base, leaving 11 bases between the germline ends. CDR3 length equals 15 residues. Germline lookup yields CDR1 MNHEY and CDR2 SVGEGT.

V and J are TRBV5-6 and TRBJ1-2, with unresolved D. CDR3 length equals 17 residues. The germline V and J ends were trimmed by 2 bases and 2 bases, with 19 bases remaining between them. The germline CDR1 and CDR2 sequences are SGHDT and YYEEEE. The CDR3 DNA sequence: TGTGCCAGCAGCTTAACCGTGCAACTGAGCTACAACTATGGCTACACCTTC. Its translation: CASSLTVQLSYNYGYTF.

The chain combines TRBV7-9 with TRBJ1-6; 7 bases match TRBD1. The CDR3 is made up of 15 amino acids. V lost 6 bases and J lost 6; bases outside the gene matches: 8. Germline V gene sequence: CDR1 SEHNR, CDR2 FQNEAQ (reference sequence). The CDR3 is CASRGQPGGNSPLHF. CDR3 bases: TGTGCCAGCAGGGGACAGCCTGGAGGTAATTCACCCCTCCACTTT.

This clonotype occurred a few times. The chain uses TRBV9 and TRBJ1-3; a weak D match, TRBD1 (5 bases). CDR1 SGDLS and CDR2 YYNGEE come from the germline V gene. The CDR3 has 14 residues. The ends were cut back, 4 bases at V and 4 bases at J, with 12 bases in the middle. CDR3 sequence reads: CASSQGVTGNTIYF. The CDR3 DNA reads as TGTGCCAGCAGCCAGGGAGTTACAGGAAACACCATATATTTT.

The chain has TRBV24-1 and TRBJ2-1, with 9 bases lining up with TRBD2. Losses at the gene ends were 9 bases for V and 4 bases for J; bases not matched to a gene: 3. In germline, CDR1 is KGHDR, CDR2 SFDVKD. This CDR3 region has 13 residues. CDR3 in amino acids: CATAGGPYNEQFF. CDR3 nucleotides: TGTGCCACCGCGGGAGGGCCGTACAATGAGCAGTTCTTC.

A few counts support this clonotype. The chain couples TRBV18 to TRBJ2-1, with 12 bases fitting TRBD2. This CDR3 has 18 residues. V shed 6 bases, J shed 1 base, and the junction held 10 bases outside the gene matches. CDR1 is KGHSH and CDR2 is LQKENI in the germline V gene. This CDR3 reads CASSPRLAGVRSYNEQFF. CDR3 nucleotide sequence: TGTGCCAGCTCGCCGAGACTAGCGGGAGTCCGATCCTACAATGAGCAGTTCTTC.

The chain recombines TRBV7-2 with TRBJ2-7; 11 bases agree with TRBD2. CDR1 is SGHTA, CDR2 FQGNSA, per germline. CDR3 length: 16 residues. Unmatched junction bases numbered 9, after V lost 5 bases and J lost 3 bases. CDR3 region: CASSRNPTSGSYEQYF. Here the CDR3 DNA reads TGTGCCAGCAGCCGAAACCCAACTAGCGGGAGCTACGAGCAGTACTTC.

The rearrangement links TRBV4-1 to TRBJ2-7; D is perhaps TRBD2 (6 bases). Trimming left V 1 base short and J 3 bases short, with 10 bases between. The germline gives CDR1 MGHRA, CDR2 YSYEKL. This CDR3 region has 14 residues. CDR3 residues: CASSQASEDYEQYF. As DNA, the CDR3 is TGCGCCAGCAGCCAAGCTAGCGAAGACTACGAGCAGTACTTC.

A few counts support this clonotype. The CDR3 nucleotides read TGTGCCAGCAGTGAAGAGTACGGTGGGAGCTCCTACGAGCAGTACTTC. Protein sequence: CASSEEYGGSSYEQYF. V gene TRBV6-1 combines with J gene TRBJ2-7, with D possibly TRBD2 on 5 matching bases. The CDR3 spans 16 residues. V dropped 1 base and J dropped 0 bases, with 13 bases sitting between them. Germline-derived CDR1 and CDR2 are MNHNS and SASEGT.

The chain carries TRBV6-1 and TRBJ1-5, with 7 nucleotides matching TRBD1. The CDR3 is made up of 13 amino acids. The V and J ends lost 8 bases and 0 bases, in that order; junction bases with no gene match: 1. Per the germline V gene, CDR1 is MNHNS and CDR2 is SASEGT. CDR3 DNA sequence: TGTGCCAGCGGGACAGCTAGCAATCAGCCCCAGCATTTT. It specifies CASGTASNQPQHF.

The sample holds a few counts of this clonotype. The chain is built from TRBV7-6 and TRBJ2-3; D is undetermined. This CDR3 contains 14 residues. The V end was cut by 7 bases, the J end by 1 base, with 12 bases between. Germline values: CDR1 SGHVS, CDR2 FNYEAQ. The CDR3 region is CASKSWTGTDTQYF. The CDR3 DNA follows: TGTGCCAGCAAGTCGTGGACGGGCACAGATACGCAGTATTTT.

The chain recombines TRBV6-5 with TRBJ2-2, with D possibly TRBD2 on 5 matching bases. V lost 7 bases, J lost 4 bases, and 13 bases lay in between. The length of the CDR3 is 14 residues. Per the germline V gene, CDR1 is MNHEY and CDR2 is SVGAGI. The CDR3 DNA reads TGTGCCAGCACCGACTCGAGGGCCACCGGGGAGCTGTTTTTT. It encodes CASTDSRATGELFF.

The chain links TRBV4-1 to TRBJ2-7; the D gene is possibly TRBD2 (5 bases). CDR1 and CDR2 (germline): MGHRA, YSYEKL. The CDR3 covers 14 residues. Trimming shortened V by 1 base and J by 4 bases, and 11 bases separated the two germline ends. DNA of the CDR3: TGCGCCAGCAGCCAAGGTATAGGGAGATACGAGCAGTACTTC. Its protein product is CASSQGIGRYEQYF.

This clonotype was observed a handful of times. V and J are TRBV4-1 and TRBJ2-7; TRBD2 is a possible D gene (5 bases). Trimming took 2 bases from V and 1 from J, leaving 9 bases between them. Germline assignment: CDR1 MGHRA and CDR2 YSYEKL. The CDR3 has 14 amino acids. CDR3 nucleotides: TGCGCCAGCAGCCAACCGGACTTATCCTACGAGCAGTACTTC. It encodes CASSQPDLSYEQYF.

Here the CDR3 reads CASGFPTRYEQYF. CDR3 nucleotide sequence: TGTGCCAGCGGATTCCCGACACGCTACGAGCAGTACTTC. The chain couples TRBV6-2 or TRBV6-3 to TRBJ2-7; D is unclear. Germline V gene lookup returns CDR1 MNHEY and CDR2 SVGEGT. Trimming cost V 8 bases and J 3 bases, with 14 bases left between them. The CDR3 runs to 13 residues.

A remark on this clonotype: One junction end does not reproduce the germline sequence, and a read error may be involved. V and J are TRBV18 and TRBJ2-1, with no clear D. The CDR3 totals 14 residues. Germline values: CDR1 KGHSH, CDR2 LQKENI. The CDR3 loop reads CASSPPSPVNEQFF. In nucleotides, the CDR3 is TGTGCCAGCTCACCACCCTCTCCCGTCAATGAGCAGTTCTTT.

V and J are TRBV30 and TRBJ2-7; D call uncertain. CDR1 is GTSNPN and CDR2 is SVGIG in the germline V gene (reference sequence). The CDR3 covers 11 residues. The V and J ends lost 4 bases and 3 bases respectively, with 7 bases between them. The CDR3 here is CAWMAGYEQYF. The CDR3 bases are TGTGCCTGGATGGCAGGCTACGAGCAGTACTTC.

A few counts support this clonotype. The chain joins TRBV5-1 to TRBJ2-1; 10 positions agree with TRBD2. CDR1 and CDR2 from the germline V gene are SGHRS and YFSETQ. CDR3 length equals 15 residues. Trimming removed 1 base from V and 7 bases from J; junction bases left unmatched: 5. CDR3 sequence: CASSLRLAGSNEQFF. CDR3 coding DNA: TGCGCCAGCAGCTTGAGACTAGCGGGCTCAAATGAGCAGTTCTTC.

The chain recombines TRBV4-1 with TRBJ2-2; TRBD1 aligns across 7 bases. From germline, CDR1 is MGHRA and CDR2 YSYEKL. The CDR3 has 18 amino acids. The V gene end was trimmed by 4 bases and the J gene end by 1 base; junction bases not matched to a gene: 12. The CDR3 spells CASSLIPLSGGNTGELFF. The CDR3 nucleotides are TGCGCCAGCAGCCTCATTCCCCTTTCAGGGGGGAACACCGGGGAGCTGTTTTTT.